This T cell receptor beta chain is drawn from a study of monozygotic twins with inflammatory bowel disease. Study findings and constraints: Results did not support any single strong IBD-associated signal or clonotype. Since immunosuppressive treatments differed, patient repertoires may have gained added variability. Sharing of clonotypes with others was lower in IBD patients than in healthy twins, and this was especially so with disease activity.

TCRdb processed the 5' RACE reads again and assigns one entry to each CDR3 protein, with no DNA. The listing records approximately 400,000 distinct CDR3 sequences. Germline CDR1 and CDR2: SGHTA and FQGNSA. The CDR3 has 16 amino acids. Turning to this clonotype: Its antigen is undetermined.

The TCR was taken from a human donor with ulcerative colitis or Crohn's disease, or a healthy co-twin of an affected twin (not recorded which). Sequences were obtained from blood. The chain couples TRBV7-2 to TRBJ2-4; TCRdb designates TRBD1, a call that cannot be tested without DNA. Here the CDR3 reads CASSSNLGTGTDIQYF.